The rows below give T cell receptor beta chains drawn from one sample of a study of shared clonotypes between healthy human individuals. Sequenced by immunoSEQ multiplex PCR; TCRdb stores in-frame clones only, minus some. The sample lists 1 million to 1.2 million clones, 60% to 85% occurring once. Sequenced input: memory CD4+ T cells from PBMCs. The receptors here all came from a man younger than 35 in good health. Some clones in this sample may be carry-over from other donors' samples. Each CDR3 is given with its conserved first and last residue. Fields, in order: clone size, CDR3 length, D gene, J gene, V gene, CDR3 DNA, CDR3 protein. The D gene is left open where the match is weak. Not every row has a clone size; where given, it reads once, few, many or a size class.

clone_size: once
cdr3_length: 15
d_call: .
j_call: TRBJ2-3
v_call: TRBV10-3
cdr3_nt: TGTGCCATCAGTGAGTCTGGGGGGCAGGGAGATACGCAGTATTTT
cdr3_aa: CAISESGGQGDTQYF

clone_size: many
cdr3_length: 15
d_call: .
j_call: TRBJ1-5
v_call: TRBV11-2
cdr3_nt: TGTGCCAGCAGCTGGGGCTCAGGGAGAGGTCAGCCCCAGCATTTT
cdr3_aa: CASSWGSGRGQPQHF

clone_size: .
cdr3_length: 13
d_call: .
j_call: TRBJ1-2
v_call: TRBV11-2
cdr3_nt: TGTGCCAGCAGCCAACTGGGGAAAGCGAGCTACACCTTC
cdr3_aa: CASSQLGKASYTF

clone_size: once
cdr3_length: 12
d_call: TRBD2
j_call: TRBJ2-1
v_call: TRBV30
cdr3_nt: TGTGCCTGGAATAGAGCGGGAGGTGAGCAGTTCTTC
cdr3_aa: CAWNRAGGEQFF

clone_size: .
cdr3_length: 11
d_call: .
j_call: TRBJ1-2
v_call: TRBV9
cdr3_nt: TGTGCCAGCCGCAGGGACTATGGCTACACCTTC
cdr3_aa: CASRRDYGYTF

clone_size: .
cdr3_length: 12
d_call: .
j_call: TRBJ2-7
v_call: TRBV9
cdr3_nt: TGTGCCAGCAGTAAAGACTCCTACGAGCAGTACTTC
cdr3_aa: CASSKDSYEQYF

clone_size: many
cdr3_length: 18
d_call: TRBD2
j_call: TRBJ2-2
v_call: TRBV7-9
cdr3_nt: TGTGCCAGCAGCCCGGGGACTAGCGGGACCGAAAACACCGGGGAGCTGTTTTTT
cdr3_aa: CASSPGTSGTENTGELFF

clone_size: .
cdr3_length: 15
d_call: TRBD1
j_call: TRBJ2-4
v_call: TRBV5-6
cdr3_nt: TGTGCCAGCAGCTTGTCGCCGGGACAGGTTTTTAATCAGTACTTC
cdr3_aa: CASSLSPGQVFNQYF

clone_size: .
cdr3_length: 13
d_call: .
j_call: TRBJ2-1
v_call: TRBV10-3
cdr3_nt: TGTGCCATCAGTGACCGGGCCTACAATGAGCAGTTCTTC
cdr3_aa: CAISDRAYNEQFF

clone_size: .
cdr3_length: 16
d_call: TRBD1
j_call: TRBJ2-2
v_call: TRBV6-1
cdr3_nt: TGTGCCAGCAGTGAGGTGGACAGGGCGGGCACCGGGGAGCTGTTTTTT
cdr3_aa: CASSEVDRAGTGELFF

clone_size: .
cdr3_length: 14
d_call: TRBD1
j_call: TRBJ2-7
v_call: TRBV28
cdr3_nt: TGTGCCAGCAGTTTGGGACAGGGATTCTACGAGCAGTACTTC
cdr3_aa: CASSLGQGFYEQYF

clone_size: few
cdr3_length: 13
d_call: .
j_call: TRBJ1-1
v_call: TRBV6-1
cdr3_nt: TGTGCCAGCAGTGAAATGAGAGGCACTGAAGCTTTCTTT
cdr3_aa: CASSEMRGTEAFF

clone_size: .
cdr3_length: 16
d_call: TRBD1
j_call: TRBJ1-1
v_call: TRBV10-3
cdr3_nt: TGTGCCATCAGTGAAACAGGGGGCGCCGAAGGAACTGAAGCTTTCTTT
cdr3_aa: CAISETGGAEGTEAFF

clone_size: .
cdr3_length: 14
d_call: .
j_call: TRBJ2-5
v_call: TRBV11-3
cdr3_nt: TGTGCCAGCAGCCCAGGGGCTAGCGGAGAGACCCAGTACTTC
cdr3_aa: CASSPGASGETQYF

clone_size: few
cdr3_length: 16
d_call: TRBD2
j_call: TRBJ2-5
v_call: TRBV7-2
cdr3_nt: TGTGCCAGCAGCTTACATGGACTAGCGAGGAGTGAGACCCAGTACTTC
cdr3_aa: CASSLHGLARSETQYF

clone_size: once
cdr3_length: 16
d_call: TRBD2
j_call: TRBJ2-3
v_call: TRBV5-1
cdr3_nt: TGCGCCAGCAGCTTGCTCGGCGGGAGGGTGGTAGATACGCAGTATTTT
cdr3_aa: CASSLLGGRVVDTQYF

clone_size: .
cdr3_length: 16
d_call: TRBD1
j_call: TRBJ1-1
v_call: TRBV9
cdr3_nt: TGTGCCAGCAGCGGGAGGACAGGGCCTACCTACACTGAAGCTTTCTTT
cdr3_aa: CASSGRTGPTYTEAFF

clone_size: .
cdr3_length: 14
d_call: .
j_call: TRBJ1-1
v_call: TRBV2
cdr3_nt: TGTGCCAGCACTAAAACAGTTCTGGACACTGAAGCTTTCTTT
cdr3_aa: CASTKTVLDTEAFF

clone_size: few
cdr3_length: 13
d_call: TRBD1
j_call: TRBJ2-1
v_call: TRBV7-3
cdr3_nt: TGTGCCAGCAGCTTATCAGGGGACAGTGAGCAGTTCTTC
cdr3_aa: CASSLSGDSEQFF

clone_size: .
cdr3_length: 13
d_call: TRBD2
j_call: TRBJ2-7
v_call: TRBV7-2
cdr3_nt: TGTGCCAGCAGCTTGTGGCTAGCGGGAGACCCGTACTTC
cdr3_aa: CASSLWLAGDPYF

clone_size: .
cdr3_length: 19
d_call: .
j_call: TRBJ1-4
v_call: TRBV7-9
cdr3_nt: TGTGCCAGCAGCTTAGGAGTATCCAGTGAGCCCGGGCATAATGAAAAACTGTTTTTT
cdr3_aa: CASSLGVSSEPGHNEKLFF

clone_size: few
cdr3_length: 14
d_call: .
j_call: TRBJ2-3
v_call: TRBV6-5
cdr3_nt: TGTGCCAGCAGTCCCCACGGTTTCACAGATACGCAGTATTTT
cdr3_aa: CASSPHGFTDTQYF

clone_size: .
cdr3_length: 14
d_call: .
j_call: TRBJ1-5
v_call: TRBV5-1
cdr3_nt: TGCGCCAGCAGCTTGGTGGAGGGTATGAAGCCCCAGCATTTT
cdr3_aa: CASSLVEGMKPQHF

clone_size: once
cdr3_length: 13
d_call: TRBD1
j_call: TRBJ2-7
v_call: TRBV10-3
cdr3_nt: TGTGCCACGTGGGACAGTACCTACGTCCAGCAGTACTTC
cdr3_aa: CATWDSTYVQQYF

clone_size: .
cdr3_length: 15
d_call: .
j_call: TRBJ2-1
v_call: TRBV30
cdr3_nt: TGTGCCTGGAGTACAGGTGAGGGGTTCTACAATGAGCAGTTCTTC
cdr3_aa: CAWSTGEGFYNEQFF

clone_size: once
cdr3_length: 13
d_call: .
j_call: TRBJ1-1
v_call: TRBV27
cdr3_nt: TGTGCCAGCAGTTTATGGCGGGACACTGAAGCTTTCTTT
cdr3_aa: CASSLWRDTEAFF

clone_size: .
cdr3_length: 13
d_call: .
j_call: TRBJ2-3
v_call: TRBV27
cdr3_nt: TGTGCCAGCAGTTCACCCACGTCAGATACGCAGTATTTT
cdr3_aa: CASSSPTSDTQYF

clone_size: .
cdr3_length: 11
d_call: .
j_call: TRBJ2-2
v_call: TRBV28
cdr3_nt: TGTGCCAGCAGACGCTCCGGGGAGCTGTTTTTT
cdr3_aa: CASRRSGELFF

clone_size: .
cdr3_length: 13
d_call: .
j_call: TRBJ2-3
v_call: TRBV14
cdr3_nt: TGTGCCAGCAACCTAGTTAATACAGATACGCAGTATTTT
cdr3_aa: CASNLVNTDTQYF

clone_size: .
cdr3_length: 15
d_call: .
j_call: TRBJ2-1
v_call: TRBV6-6
cdr3_nt: TGTGCCAGCAGTACCCCTGGGCAGGGGTCCCCAGCTGAGTTCTTC
cdr3_aa: CASSTPGQGSPAEFF

clone_size: .
cdr3_length: 14
d_call: .
j_call: TRBJ2-5
v_call: TRBV9
cdr3_nt: TGTGCCAGCAGCCCTCGGACCTCCACAGAGACCCAGTACTTC
cdr3_aa: CASSPRTSTETQYF

clone_size: .
cdr3_length: 17
d_call: TRBD2
j_call: TRBJ2-1
v_call: TRBV27
cdr3_nt: TGTGCCAGCAGTCCCAGGACTAGCAGATTCTCCTACAATGAGCAGTTCTTC
cdr3_aa: CASSPRTSRFSYNEQFF

clone_size: .
cdr3_length: 15
d_call: TRBD1
j_call: TRBJ2-1
v_call: TRBV5-1
cdr3_nt: TGCGCCAGCAGCCCGGGGACAGGGAAGGGCTATGAGCAGTTCTTC
cdr3_aa: CASSPGTGKGYEQFF

clone_size: once
cdr3_length: 14
d_call: TRBD1
j_call: TRBJ2-5
v_call: TRBV5-4
cdr3_nt: TGTGCCAGCAGCCCTACTGGGACAGACGAGACCCAGTACTTC
cdr3_aa: CASSPTGTDETQYF

clone_size: .
cdr3_length: 12
d_call: .
j_call: TRBJ2-5
v_call: TRBV11-2
cdr3_nt: TGTGCCAGCAGCTTAGCGATCGAGACCCAGTACTTC
cdr3_aa: CASSLAIETQYF

clone_size: few
cdr3_length: 16
d_call: TRBD2
j_call: TRBJ2-2
v_call: TRBV5-1
cdr3_nt: TGCGCCAGCAGTCAGGCCGGGAGGTCGAGCACCGGGGAGCTGTTTTTT
cdr3_aa: CASSQAGRSSTGELFF

clone_size: few
cdr3_length: 15
d_call: TRBD1
j_call: TRBJ2-5
v_call: TRBV28
cdr3_nt: TGTGCCAGCAGTGCGACAGGGATGGGCCAAGAGACCCAGTACTTC
cdr3_aa: CASSATGMGQETQYF

clone_size: once
cdr3_length: 15
d_call: .
j_call: TRBJ2-7
v_call: TRBV5-5
cdr3_nt: TGTGCCAGCAGCCCCGGGAGTTCGTGGCTTTATGAGCAGTACTTC
cdr3_aa: CASSPGSSWLYEQYF

clone_size: .
cdr3_length: 16
d_call: .
j_call: TRBJ2-7
v_call: TRBV9
cdr3_nt: TGTGCCAGCAGCGTAGGTCCAGGGGTTAGCGCCTACGAGCAGTACTTC
cdr3_aa: CASSVGPGVSAYEQYF

clone_size: .
cdr3_length: 18
d_call: .
j_call: TRBJ2-1
v_call: TRBV15
cdr3_nt: TGTGCCACCAGCAGAGATCTGGGGCTGGAGCCCAAATACAATGAGCAGTTCTTC
cdr3_aa: CATSRDLGLEPKYNEQFF

clone_size: .
cdr3_length: 12
d_call: .
j_call: TRBJ2-5
v_call: TRBV5-6
cdr3_nt: TGTGCCAGCAGCCTGAACGACGAGACCCAGTACTTC
cdr3_aa: CASSLNDETQYF

clone_size: many
cdr3_length: 13
d_call: TRBD1
j_call: TRBJ2-7
v_call: TRBV29-1
cdr3_nt: TGCAGCGTTCGGGGATTTACAGGGGACGAGCAGTACTTC
cdr3_aa: CSVRGFTGDEQYF

clone_size: .
cdr3_length: 17
d_call: .
j_call: TRBJ1-5
v_call: TRBV28
cdr3_nt: TGTGCCAGCAGCCCAATTGAACATCTTTATAGCAATCAGCCCCAGCATTTT
cdr3_aa: CASSPIEHLYSNQPQHF

clone_size: .
cdr3_length: 15
d_call: TRBD1
j_call: TRBJ1-2
v_call: TRBV28
cdr3_nt: TGTGCCAGCAGCCGAGGGACAGGGGGGGGCTATGGCTACACCTTC
cdr3_aa: CASSRGTGGGYGYTF

clone_size: .
cdr3_length: 14
d_call: .
j_call: TRBJ2-2
v_call: TRBV6-1
cdr3_nt: TGTGCCAGCAGTGAAGCGTGGGACACCGGGGAGCTGTTTTTT
cdr3_aa: CASSEAWDTGELFF

clone_size: few
cdr3_length: 17
d_call: TRBD1
j_call: TRBJ1-5
v_call: TRBV28
cdr3_nt: TGTGCCAGCAGTTCTAGCTCCGGGACAGGGAGCAATCAGCCCCAGCATTTT
cdr3_aa: CASSSSSGTGSNQPQHF

clone_size: .
cdr3_length: 14
d_call: TRBD2
j_call: TRBJ2-7
v_call: TRBV5-1
cdr3_nt: TGCGCCAGCAGCTTACTAGCGGGGGGCTACGAGCAGTACTTC
cdr3_aa: CASSLLAGGYEQYF

clone_size: .
cdr3_length: 13
d_call: TRBD1
j_call: TRBJ1-1
v_call: TRBV5-1
cdr3_nt: TGCGCCAGCAGCTTGGACGTGGACAGGGAAGCTTTCTTT
cdr3_aa: CASSLDVDREAFF

clone_size: .
cdr3_length: 14
d_call: TRBD2
j_call: TRBJ2-5
v_call: TRBV11-2
cdr3_nt: TGTGCCAGCAGCTCACTAGCGGGAGGAGAGACCCAGTACTTC
cdr3_aa: CASSSLAGGETQYF

clone_size: .
cdr3_length: 13
d_call: .
j_call: TRBJ1-5
v_call: TRBV2
cdr3_nt: TGTGCCTGTCAGGACGGTAGCAATCAGCCCCAGCATTTT
cdr3_aa: CACQDGSNQPQHF

clone_size: .
cdr3_length: 14
d_call: TRBD1
j_call: TRBJ1-5
v_call: TRBV28
cdr3_nt: TGTGCCAGCCGAGACAGGGGGTTTCATCAGCCCCAGCATTTT
cdr3_aa: CASRDRGFHQPQHF

clone_size: .
cdr3_length: 17
d_call: .
j_call: TRBJ1-5
v_call: TRBV19
cdr3_nt: TGTGCCAGTAGTCCCAGGGCAGTTCCCATTCTGCATCAGCCCCAGCATTTT
cdr3_aa: CASSPRAVPILHQPQHF

clone_size: .
cdr3_length: 15
d_call: .
j_call: TRBJ1-5
v_call: TRBV28
cdr3_nt: TGTGCCAGCAGTCCAACTCTTTATAGCAATCAGCCCCAGCATTTT
cdr3_aa: CASSPTLYSNQPQHF

clone_size: .
cdr3_length: 15
d_call: TRBD1
j_call: TRBJ1-5
v_call: TRBV2
cdr3_nt: TGTGCCAGCGGAGAAAGACAGGGAACCAATCAGCCCCAGCATTTT
cdr3_aa: CASGERQGTNQPQHF

clone_size: .
cdr3_length: 14
d_call: .
j_call: TRBJ1-2
v_call: TRBV5-4
cdr3_nt: TGTGCCAGCAGCGTCAGGGGTAGGGACTATGGCTACACCTTC
cdr3_aa: CASSVRGRDYGYTF

clone_size: once
cdr3_length: 15
d_call: TRBD1
j_call: TRBJ2-2
v_call: TRBV28
cdr3_nt: TGTGCCAGCAGGGCCCCCGGGACAGGGGCCCGGGAGCTGTTTTTT
cdr3_aa: CASRAPGTGARELFF